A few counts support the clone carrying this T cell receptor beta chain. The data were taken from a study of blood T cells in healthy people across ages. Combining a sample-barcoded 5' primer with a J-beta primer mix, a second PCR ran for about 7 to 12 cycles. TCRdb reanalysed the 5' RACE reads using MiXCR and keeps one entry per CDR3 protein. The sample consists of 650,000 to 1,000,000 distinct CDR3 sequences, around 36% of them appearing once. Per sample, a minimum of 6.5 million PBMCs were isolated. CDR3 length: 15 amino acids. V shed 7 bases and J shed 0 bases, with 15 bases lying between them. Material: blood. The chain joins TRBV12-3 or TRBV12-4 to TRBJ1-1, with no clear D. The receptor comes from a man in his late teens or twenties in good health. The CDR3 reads CASTVGAAMNTEAFF. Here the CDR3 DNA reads TGTGCCAGCACCGTAGGAGCAGCTATGAACACTGAAGCTTTCTTT.